This T cell receptor (beta chain) was retrieved from a study of blood T cell repertoires in COVID-19. The wider study: Samples came from the United States, Italy and Spain, spanning acute and convalescent COVID-19. The cDNA or gDNA used as material had been derived from T cells, B-cell-depleted T cells, or PBMCs.

The table came from immunoSEQ multiplex PCR; TCRdb's copy has only in-frame clones and leaves some out. Among fewer than 350,000 clones, under 90% were seen once, and the ten largest hold about 1.7%. Enrolled through a virtual design, the participants were between 18 and 89 years of age and came from 24 US areas. Germline V CDR1 and CDR2: MGHRA, YSYEKL. The CDR3 is made up of 13 amino acids. Trimming took 2 bases from V and 5 from J, leaving 6 bases between them. What was sequenced was PBMCs or T cells enriched from blood (not recorded which). The sequence came from a woman aged 40 to 55 who had recovered from COVID-19. The V and J genes are TRBV4-1 and TRBJ1-4; D is unclear. CDR3: CASSQWRNEKLFF. In nucleotides, the CDR3 is TGCGCCAGCAGCCAATGGAGGAATGAAAAACTGTTTTTT.